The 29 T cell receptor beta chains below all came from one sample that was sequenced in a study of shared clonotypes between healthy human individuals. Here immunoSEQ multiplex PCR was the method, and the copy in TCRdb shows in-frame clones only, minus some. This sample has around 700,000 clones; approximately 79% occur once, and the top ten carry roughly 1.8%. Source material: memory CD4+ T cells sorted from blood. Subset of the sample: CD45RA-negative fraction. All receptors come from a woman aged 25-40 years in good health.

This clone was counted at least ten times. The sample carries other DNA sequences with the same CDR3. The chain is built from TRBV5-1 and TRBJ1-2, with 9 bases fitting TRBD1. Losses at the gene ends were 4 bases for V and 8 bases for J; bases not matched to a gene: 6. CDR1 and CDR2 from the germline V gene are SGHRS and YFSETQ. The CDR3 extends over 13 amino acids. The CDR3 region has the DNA TGCGCCAGCAGCCCGGGACAGGGAGAAGGCTACACCTTC. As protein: CASSPGQGEGYTF. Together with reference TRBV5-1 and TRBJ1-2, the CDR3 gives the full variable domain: KAGVTQTPRYLIKTRGQQVTLSCSPISGHRSVSWYQQTPGQGLQFLFEYFSETQRNKGNFPGRFSGRQFSNSRSEMNVSTLELGDSALYLCASSPGQGEGYTFGSGTRLTVV.

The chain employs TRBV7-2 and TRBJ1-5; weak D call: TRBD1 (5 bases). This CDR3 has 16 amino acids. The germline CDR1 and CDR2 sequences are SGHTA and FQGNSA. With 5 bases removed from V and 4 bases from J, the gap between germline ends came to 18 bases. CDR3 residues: CASSLGALLLNQPQHF. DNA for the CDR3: TGTGCCAGCAGCCTTGGGGCCCTACTACTGAATCAGCCCCAGCATTTT.

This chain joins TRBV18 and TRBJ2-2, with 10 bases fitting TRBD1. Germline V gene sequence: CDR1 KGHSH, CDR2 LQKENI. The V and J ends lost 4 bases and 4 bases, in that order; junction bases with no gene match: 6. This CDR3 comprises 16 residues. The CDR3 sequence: CASSQAGTGATGELFF. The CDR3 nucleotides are TGTGCCAGCTCACAGGCCGGGACAGGGGCCACCGGGGAGCTGTTTTTT.

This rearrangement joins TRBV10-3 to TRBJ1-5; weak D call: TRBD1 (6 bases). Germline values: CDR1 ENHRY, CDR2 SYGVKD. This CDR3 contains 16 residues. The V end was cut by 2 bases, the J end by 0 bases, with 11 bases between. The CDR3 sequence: CAISEGRGYSNQPQHF. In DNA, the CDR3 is TGTGCCATCAGTGAGGGCAGGGGATATAGCAATCAGCCCCAGCATTTT.

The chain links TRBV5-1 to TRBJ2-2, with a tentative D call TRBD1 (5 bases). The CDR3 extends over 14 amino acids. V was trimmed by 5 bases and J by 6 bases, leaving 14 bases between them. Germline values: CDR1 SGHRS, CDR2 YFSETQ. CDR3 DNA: TGCGCCAGCAGTGAAAGGGGTCTCGCCGGGGAGCTGTTTTTT. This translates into CASSERGLAGELFF.

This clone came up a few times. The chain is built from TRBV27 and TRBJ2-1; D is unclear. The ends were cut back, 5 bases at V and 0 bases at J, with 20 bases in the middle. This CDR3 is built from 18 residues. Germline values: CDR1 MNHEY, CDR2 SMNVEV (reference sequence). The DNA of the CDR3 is TGTGCCAGCAGTCCCGAAGGACCCTCTTGGAGCTCCTACAATGAGCAGTTCTTC. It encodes CASSPEGPSWSSYNEQFF.

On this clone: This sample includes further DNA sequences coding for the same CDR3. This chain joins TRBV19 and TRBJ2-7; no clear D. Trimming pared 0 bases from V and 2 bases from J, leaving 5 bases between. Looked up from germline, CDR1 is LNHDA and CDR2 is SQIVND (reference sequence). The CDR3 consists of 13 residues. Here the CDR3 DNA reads TGTGCCAGTAGTATAGATCGGGCCTACGAGCAGTACTTC. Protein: CASSIDRAYEQYF.

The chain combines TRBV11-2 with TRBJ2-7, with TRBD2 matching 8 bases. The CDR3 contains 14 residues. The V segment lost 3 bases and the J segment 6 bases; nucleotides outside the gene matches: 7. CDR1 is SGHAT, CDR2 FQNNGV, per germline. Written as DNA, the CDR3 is TGTGCCAGCAGCTTTGCGGGAGGAATAGGCGAGCAGTACTTC. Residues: CASSFAGGIGEQYF. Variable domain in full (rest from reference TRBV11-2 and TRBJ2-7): EAGVAQSPRYKIIEKRQSVAFWCNPISGHATLYWYQQILGQGPKLLIQFQNNGVVDDSQLPKDRFSAERLKGVDSTLKIQPAKLEDSAVYLCASSFAGGIGEQYFGPGTRLTVT.

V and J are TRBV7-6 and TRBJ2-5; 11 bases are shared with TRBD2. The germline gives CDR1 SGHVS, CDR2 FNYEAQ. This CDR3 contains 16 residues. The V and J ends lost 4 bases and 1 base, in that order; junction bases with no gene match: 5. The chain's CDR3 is CASSYQTSGIQETQYF. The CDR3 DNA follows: TGTGCCAGCAGCTATCAGACTAGCGGGATCCAAGAGACCCAGTACTTC.

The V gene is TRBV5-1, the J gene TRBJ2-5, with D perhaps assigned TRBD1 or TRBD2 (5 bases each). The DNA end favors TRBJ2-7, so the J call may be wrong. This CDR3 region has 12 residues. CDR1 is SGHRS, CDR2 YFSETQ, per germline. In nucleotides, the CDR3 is TGCGCCAGCCGCCCAGAGGGGTACGAGCAGTACTTC. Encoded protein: CASRPEGYEQYF.

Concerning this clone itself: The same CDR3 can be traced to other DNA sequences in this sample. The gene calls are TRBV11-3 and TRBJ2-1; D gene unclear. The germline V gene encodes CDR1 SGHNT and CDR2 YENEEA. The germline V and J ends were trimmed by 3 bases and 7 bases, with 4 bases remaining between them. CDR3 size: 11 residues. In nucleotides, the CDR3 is TGTGCCAGCAGCTTGGGGAATGAGCAGTTCTTC. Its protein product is CASSLGNEQFF.

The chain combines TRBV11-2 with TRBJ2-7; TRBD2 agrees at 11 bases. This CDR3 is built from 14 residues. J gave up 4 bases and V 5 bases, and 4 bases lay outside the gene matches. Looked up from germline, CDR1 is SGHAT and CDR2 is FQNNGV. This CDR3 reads CASSQGLADYEQYF. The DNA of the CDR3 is TGTGCCAGCAGCCAGGGACTAGCGGATTACGAGCAGTACTTC. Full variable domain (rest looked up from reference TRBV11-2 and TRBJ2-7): EAGVAQSPRYKIIEKRQSVAFWCNPISGHATLYWYQQILGQGPKLLIQFQNNGVVDDSQLPKDRFSAERLKGVDSTLKIQPAKLEDSAVYLCASSQGLADYEQYFGPGTRLTVT.

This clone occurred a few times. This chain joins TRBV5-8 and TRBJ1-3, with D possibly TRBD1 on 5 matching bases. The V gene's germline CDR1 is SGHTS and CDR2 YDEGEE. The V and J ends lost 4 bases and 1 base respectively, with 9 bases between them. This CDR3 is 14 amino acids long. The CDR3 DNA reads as TGTGCCAGCAGCAACACAGGATCTGGAAACACCATATATTTT. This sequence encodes CASSNTGSGNTIYF.

The CDR3 reads CAWNRNRDQPQHF. The CDR3 DNA reads as TGTGCCTGGAACAGAAACCGAGATCAGCCCCAGCATTTT. The chain joins TRBV30 to TRBJ1-5; D is ambiguous. Germline loops: CDR1 GTSNPN, CDR2 SVGIG (reference sequence). CDR3 length: 13 residues. V was pared by 4 bases and J by 5 bases, with 12 bases between.

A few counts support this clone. The CDR3 DNA follows: TGTGCCAGTAGTCGGGACTTGATTAATGAGCAGTTCTTC. Translating gives CASSRDLINEQFF. The chain has TRBV19 and TRBJ2-1; maybe TRBD2 (6 bases). The CDR3 contains 13 residues. The germline gives CDR1 LNHDA, CDR2 SQIVND (reference sequence). Trimming cost V 5 bases and J 7 bases, with 12 bases left between them. The entire variable domain, with the rest obtained from reference TRBV19 and TRBJ2-1, is as follows: DGGITQSPKYLFRKEGQNVTLSCEQNLNHDAMYWYRQDPGQGLRLIYYSQIVNDFQKGDIAEGYSVSREKKESFPLTVTSAQKNPTAFYLCASSRDLINEQFFGPGTRLTVL.

The CDR3 DNA is TGTGCCAGCAGTTTCTCTCCGGGACAGCGCTACAATGAGCAGTTCTTC. This codes for CASSFSPGQRYNEQFF. The rearrangement joins TRBV27 to TRBJ2-1, with 7 bases that match TRBD1. Germline-derived CDR1 and CDR2 are MNHEY and SMNVEV (reference sequence). Trimming removed 3 bases from V and 3 bases from J; junction bases left unmatched: 8. This CDR3 contains 16 residues.

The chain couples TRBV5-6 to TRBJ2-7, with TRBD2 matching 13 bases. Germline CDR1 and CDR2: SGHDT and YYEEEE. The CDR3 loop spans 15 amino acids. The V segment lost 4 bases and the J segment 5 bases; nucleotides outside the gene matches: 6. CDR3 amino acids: CASSGIGLAGDEQYF. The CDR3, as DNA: TGTGCCAGCAGCGGGATAGGACTAGCGGGAGACGAGCAGTACTTC.

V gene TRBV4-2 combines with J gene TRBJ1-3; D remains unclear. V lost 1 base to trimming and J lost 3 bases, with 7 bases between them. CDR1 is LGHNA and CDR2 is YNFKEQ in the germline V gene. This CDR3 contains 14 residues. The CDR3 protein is CASSQVLDGNTIYF. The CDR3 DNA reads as TGTGCCAGCAGCCAAGTTCTGGATGGAAACACCATATATTTT.

The CDR3 nucleotides are TGTGCCAGCAGGTGGGACAGACCTCTTGGAGATACGCAGTATTTT. It codes for CASRWDRPLGDTQYF. The chain carries TRBV7-9 and TRBJ2-3; 7 bases match TRBD1. The germline gives CDR1 SEHNR, CDR2 FQNEAQ (reference sequence). Unmatched junction bases numbered 11, after V lost 6 bases and J lost 5 bases. The CDR3 consists of 15 residues.

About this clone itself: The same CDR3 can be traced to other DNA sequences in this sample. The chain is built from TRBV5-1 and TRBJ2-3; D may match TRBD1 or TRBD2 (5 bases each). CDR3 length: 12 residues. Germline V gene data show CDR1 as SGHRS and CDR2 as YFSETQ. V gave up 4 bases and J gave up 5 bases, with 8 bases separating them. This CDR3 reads CASSPGGDTQYF. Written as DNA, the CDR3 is TGCGCCAGCAGCCCTGGGGGAGATACGCAGTATTTT.

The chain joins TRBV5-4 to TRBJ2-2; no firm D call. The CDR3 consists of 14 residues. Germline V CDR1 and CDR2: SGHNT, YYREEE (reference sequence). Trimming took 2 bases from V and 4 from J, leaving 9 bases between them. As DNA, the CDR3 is TGTGCCAGCAGCTTATTCGGCGTCACCGGGGAGCTGTTTTTT. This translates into CASSLFGVTGELFF.

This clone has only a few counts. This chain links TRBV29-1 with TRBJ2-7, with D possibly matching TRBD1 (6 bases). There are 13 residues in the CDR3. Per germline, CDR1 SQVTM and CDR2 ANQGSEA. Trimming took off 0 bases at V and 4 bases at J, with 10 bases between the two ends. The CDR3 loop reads CSVEDGQGYEQYF. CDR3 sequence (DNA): TGCAGCGTTGAAGATGGGCAGGGGTACGAGCAGTACTTC.

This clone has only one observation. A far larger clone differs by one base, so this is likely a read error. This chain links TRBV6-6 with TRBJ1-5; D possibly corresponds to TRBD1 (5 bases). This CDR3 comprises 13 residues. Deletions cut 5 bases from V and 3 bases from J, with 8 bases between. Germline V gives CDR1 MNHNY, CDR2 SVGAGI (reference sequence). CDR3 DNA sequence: TGTGCCAGCAGTAGCAGGGTCAATCAGCCCCAGCATTTT. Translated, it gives CASSSRVNQPQHF.

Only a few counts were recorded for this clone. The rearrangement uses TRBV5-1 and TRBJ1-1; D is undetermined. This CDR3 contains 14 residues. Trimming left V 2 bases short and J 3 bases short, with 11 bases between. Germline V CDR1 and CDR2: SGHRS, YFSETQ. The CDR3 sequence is CASSFVQLDTEAFF. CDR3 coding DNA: TGCGCCAGCAGCTTTGTTCAGCTAGACACTGAAGCTTTCTTT.

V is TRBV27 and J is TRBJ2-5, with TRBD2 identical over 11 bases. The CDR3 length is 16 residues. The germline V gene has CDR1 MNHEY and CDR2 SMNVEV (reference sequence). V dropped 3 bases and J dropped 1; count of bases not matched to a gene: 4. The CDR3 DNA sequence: TGTGCCAGCAGTTTGGCCGGGACTAGCGGCCAAGAGACCCAGTACTTC. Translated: CASSLAGTSGQETQYF.

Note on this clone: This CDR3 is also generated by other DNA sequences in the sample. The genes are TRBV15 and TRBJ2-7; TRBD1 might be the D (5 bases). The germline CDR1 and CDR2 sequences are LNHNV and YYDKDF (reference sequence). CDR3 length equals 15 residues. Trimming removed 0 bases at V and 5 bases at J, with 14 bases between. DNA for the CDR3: TGTGCCACCAGCAGAGACCCGGGTCAGGGAAACGAGCAGTACTTC. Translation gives CATSRDPGQGNEQYF.

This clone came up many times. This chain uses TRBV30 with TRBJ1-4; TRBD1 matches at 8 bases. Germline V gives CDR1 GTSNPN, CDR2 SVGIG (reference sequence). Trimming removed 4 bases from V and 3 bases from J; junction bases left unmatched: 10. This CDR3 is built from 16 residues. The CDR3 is CAWKGAGGTANEKLFF. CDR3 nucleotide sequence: TGTGCCTGGAAAGGGGCAGGGGGCACGGCTAATGAAAAACTGTTTTTT. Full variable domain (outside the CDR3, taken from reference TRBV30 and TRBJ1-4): SQTIHQWPATLVQPVGSPLSLECTVEGTSNPNLYWYRQAAGRGLQLLFYSVGIGQISSEVPQNLSASRPQDRQFILSSKKLLLSDSGFYLCAWKGAGGTANEKLFFGSGTQLSVL.

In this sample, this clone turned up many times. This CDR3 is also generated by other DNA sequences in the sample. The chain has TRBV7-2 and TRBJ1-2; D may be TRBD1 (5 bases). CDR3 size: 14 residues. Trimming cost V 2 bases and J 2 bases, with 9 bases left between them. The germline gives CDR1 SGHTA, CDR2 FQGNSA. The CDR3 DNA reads TGTGCCAGCAGCTTACAACGGGACAACTATGGCTACACCTTC. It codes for CASSLQRDNYGYTF.

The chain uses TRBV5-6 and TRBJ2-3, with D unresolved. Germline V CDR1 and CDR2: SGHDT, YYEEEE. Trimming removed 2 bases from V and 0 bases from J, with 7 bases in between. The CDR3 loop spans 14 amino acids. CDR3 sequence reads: CASSLAASTDTQYF. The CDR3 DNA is TGTGCCAGCAGCTTAGCCGCTAGCACAGATACGCAGTATTTT.